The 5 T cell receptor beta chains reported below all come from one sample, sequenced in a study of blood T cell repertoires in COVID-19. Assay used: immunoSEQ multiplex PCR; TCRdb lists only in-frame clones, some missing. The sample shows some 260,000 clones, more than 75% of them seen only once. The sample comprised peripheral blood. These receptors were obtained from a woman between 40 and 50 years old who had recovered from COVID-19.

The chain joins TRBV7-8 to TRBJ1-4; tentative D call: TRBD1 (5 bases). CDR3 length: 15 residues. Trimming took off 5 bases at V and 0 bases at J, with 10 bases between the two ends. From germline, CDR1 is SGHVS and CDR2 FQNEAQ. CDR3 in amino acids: CASSPTGATNEKLFF. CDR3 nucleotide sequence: TGTGCCAGCAGCCCGACGGGGGCAACTAATGAAAAACTGTTTTTT.

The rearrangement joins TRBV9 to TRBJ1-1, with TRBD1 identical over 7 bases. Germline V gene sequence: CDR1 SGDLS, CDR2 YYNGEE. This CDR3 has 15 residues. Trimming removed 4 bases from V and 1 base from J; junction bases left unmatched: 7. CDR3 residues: CASSPRQGGNTEAFF. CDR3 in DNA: TGTGCCAGCAGCCCCCGACAGGGAGGGAACACTGAAGCTTTCTTT.

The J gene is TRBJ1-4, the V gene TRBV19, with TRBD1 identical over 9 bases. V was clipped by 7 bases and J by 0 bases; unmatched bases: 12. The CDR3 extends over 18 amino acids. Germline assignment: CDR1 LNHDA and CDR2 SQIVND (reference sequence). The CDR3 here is CASTIGTGRSATNEKLFF. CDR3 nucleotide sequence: TGTGCCAGTACCATCGGGACAGGGCGTTCTGCAACTAATGAAAAACTGTTTTTT. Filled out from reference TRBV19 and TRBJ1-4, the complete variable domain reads DGGITQSPKYLFRKEGQNVTLSCEQNLNHDAMYWYRQDPGQGLRLIYYSQIVNDFQKGDIAEGYSVSREKKESFPLTVTSAQKNPTAFYLCASTIGTGRSATNEKLFFGSGTQLSVL.

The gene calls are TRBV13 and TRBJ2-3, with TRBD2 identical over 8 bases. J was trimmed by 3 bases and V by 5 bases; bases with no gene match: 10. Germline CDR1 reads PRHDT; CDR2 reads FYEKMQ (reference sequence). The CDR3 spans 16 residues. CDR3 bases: TGTGCCAGCAGCATCTCGGGACTAGGTCGGACAGATACGCAGTATTTT. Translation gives CASSISGLGRTDTQYF.

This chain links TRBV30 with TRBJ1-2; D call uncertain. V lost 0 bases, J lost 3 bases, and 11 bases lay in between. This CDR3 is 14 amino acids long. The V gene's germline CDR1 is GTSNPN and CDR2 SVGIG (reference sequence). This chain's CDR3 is CAWSVRYRYYGYTF. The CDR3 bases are TGTGCCTGGAGTGTACGGTACCGGTACTATGGCTACACCTTC.